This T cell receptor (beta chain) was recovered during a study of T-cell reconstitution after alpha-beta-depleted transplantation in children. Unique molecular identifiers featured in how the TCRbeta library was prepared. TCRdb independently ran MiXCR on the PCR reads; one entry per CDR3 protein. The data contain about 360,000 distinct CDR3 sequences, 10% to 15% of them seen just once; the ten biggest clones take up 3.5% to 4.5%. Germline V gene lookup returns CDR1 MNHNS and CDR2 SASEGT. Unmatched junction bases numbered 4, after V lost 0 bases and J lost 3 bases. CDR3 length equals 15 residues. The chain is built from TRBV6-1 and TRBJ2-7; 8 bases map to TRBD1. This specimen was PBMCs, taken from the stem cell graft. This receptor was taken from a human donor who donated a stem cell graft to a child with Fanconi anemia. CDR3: CASSEAGQVGYEQYF. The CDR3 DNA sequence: TGTGCCAGCAGTGAAGCGGGACAGGTGGGCTACGAGCAGTACTTC.